This T cell receptor (beta chain) appears in the sequencing data of a study of response to subunit inactivated influenza vaccine. Overall study findings and caveats: Every seasonal influenza vaccination brings in few new T cells, the authors suggested.

The CDR3 is made up of 14 amino acids. Germline values: CDR1 LGHNA, CDR2 YNFKEQ. Trimming pared 2 bases from V and 3 bases from J, leaving 9 bases between. At least ten counts were recorded for this clonotype. Its antigen is unidentified. TCRdb re-analysed the RT-PCR reads in MiXCR, keeping a single row per CDR3 protein. The sample shows around 530,000 distinct CDR3 sequences, 15% to 20% of them seen only once. The origin of this receptor is a man aged 50-75 years who received an inactivated influenza vaccine. The V gene is TRBV4-2, the J gene TRBJ2-3; a possible D gene is TRBD2 (6 bases). Material: CD4+ T cells sorted from PBMCs, obtained roughly 24 months after vaccination. Written as DNA, the CDR3 is TGTGCCAGCAGCCAATTCGGAGGGACAGATACGCAGTATTTT. Its protein product is CASSQFGGTDTQYF.